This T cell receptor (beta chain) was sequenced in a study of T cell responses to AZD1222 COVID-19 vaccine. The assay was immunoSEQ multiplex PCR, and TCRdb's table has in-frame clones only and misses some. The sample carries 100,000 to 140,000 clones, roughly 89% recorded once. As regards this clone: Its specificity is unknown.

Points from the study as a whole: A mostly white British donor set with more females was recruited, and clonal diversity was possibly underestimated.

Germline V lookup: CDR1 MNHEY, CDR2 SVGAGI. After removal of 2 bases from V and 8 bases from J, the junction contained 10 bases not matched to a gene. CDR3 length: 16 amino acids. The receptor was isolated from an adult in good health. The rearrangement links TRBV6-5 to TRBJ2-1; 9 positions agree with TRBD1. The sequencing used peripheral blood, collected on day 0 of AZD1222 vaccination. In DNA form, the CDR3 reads TGTGCCAGCAGTTACGCGGGACAGGGTATTTCGGATGAGCAGTTCTTC. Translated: CASSYAGQGISDEQFF.